A single sample is the source of the 29 T cell receptor beta chains below, sequenced in a study of neurological immune-mediated disorders. TCRdb re-analysed the 5' RACE reads in MiXCR, keeping a single row per CDR3 protein. Among 35,000 to 40,000 distinct CDR3 sequences listed, roughly 2.5% were seen once. The source material was PBMCs. The receptors originated from a man between 45 and 60 years old with multiple sclerosis.

Ten or more counts support this clonotype. V and J are TRBV7-9 and TRBJ2-7; D might be TRBD2 (6 bases). Per germline, CDR1 SEHNR and CDR2 FQNEAQ (reference sequence). The CDR3 loop spans 14 amino acids. Trimming removed 6 bases from V and 0 bases from J, with 12 bases in between. The CDR3 DNA is TGTGCCAGCAGTTTTGGGGGGAGCTCCTACGAGCAGTACTTC. It is translated as CASSFGGSSYEQYF.

This clonotype was observed at least ten times. The rearrangement joins TRBV5-6 to TRBJ2-1, with D possibly being TRBD2 (6 bases). Deletions cut 5 bases from V and 9 bases from J, with 24 bases between. CDR3 size: 16 residues. From germline, CDR1 is SGHDT and CDR2 YYEEEE. As DNA, the CDR3 is TGTGCCAGCAGAGAGGCACCGGGACTTTGGCTCCCTGAGCAGTTCTTC. It yields the protein CASREAPGLWLPEQFF.

This clonotype was seen repeatedly, ten times or more. This sequence joins TRBV6-6 and TRBJ1-6, with 10 bases matching TRBD1. The V gene end was trimmed by 6 bases and the J gene end by 7 bases; junction bases not matched to a gene: 18. CDR1 and CDR2 (germline): MNHNY, SVGAGI (reference sequence). The CDR3 runs 19 residues. This CDR3 reads CASRPLGTGVPPVNSPLHF. DNA of the CDR3: TGTGCCAGCAGACCACTCGGGACAGGGGTGCCTCCCGTAAATTCACCCCTCCACTTT.

This clonotype was seen repeatedly, ten times or more. This sequence joins TRBV12-3 or TRBV12-4 and TRBJ1-1; 9 bases match TRBD1. The CDR3 contains 17 residues. The trim removed 5 bases at V and 4 bases at J, leaving 14 bases unmatched. CDR3 bases: TGTGCCAGCAGTAGGCCGGGACAGGGCCGGTTCGGCACTGAAGCTTTCTTT. Its protein product is CASSRPGQGRFGTEAFF.

This clonotype has ten or more counts. The chain joins TRBV7-9 to TRBJ1-1; D is unresolved. There are 8 residues in the CDR3. Between the trimmed V and J ends, which lost 8 bases and 9 bases, there was a span of 4 bases. Germline CDR1 reads SEHNR; CDR2 reads FQNEAQ (reference sequence). CDR3 nucleotide sequence: TGTGCCAGCCCCCAAGCTTTCTTT. It encodes CASPQAFF. Full variable domain (missing parts from reference TRBV7-9 and TRBJ1-1): DTGVSQNPRHKITKRGQNVTFRCDPISEHNRLYWYRQTLGQGPEFLTYFQNEAQLEKSRLLSDRFSAERPKGSFSTLEIQRTEQGDSAMYLCASPQAFFGQGTRLTVV.

The sample holds many counts of this clonotype. V usage is TRBV12-3 or TRBV12-4 and J usage is TRBJ2-7; 9 nucleotides line up with TRBD1. The CDR3 runs to 14 residues. The V segment lost 8 bases and the J segment 4 bases; nucleotides outside the gene matches: 9. The CDR3 here is CASAQGTGSYEQYF. CDR3 in DNA: TGTGCCAGCGCCCAGGGGACAGGGTCATACGAGCAGTACTTC.

This clonotype was found many times. This chain links TRBV7-8 with TRBJ1-5; possibly TRBD1 for D (6 bases). Germline CDR1 SGHVS, CDR2 FQNEAQ. CDR3 size: 16 residues. V was pared by 2 bases and J by 2 bases, with 13 bases between. CDR3 protein: CASSLPGERGNQPQHF. In nucleotides, the CDR3 is TGTGCCAGCAGCTTACCAGGGGAGAGAGGCAATCAGCCCCAGCATTTT.

This clonotype was found many times. The CDR3 reads CSARGVAGFVQFF. CDR3 DNA sequence: TGCAGTGCTAGAGGGGTAGCGGGGTTCGTGCAGTTCTTC. The chain uses TRBV20-1 and TRBJ2-1; 8 bases fit TRBD2. V was clipped by 1 base and J by 12 bases; unmatched bases: 8. CDR1 is DFQATT and CDR2 is SNEGSKA in the germline V gene (reference sequence). The CDR3 consists of 13 residues.

This clonotype was recorded many times. The CDR3 region is CASRQGARETQYF. The CDR3 DNA follows: TGTGCCAGCAGGCAGGGGGCTCGGGAGACCCAGTACTTC. This chain links TRBV12-3 or TRBV12-4 with TRBJ2-5; 8 bases are a match to TRBD1. V was clipped by 6 bases and J by 5 bases; unmatched bases: 5. CDR3 size: 13 residues.

This clonotype was recorded a few times. V gene TRBV11-2 combines with J gene TRBJ2-5; 8 nucleotides line up with TRBD1. V was pared by 0 bases and J by 4 bases, with 1 base of the junction left unmatched. From germline, CDR1 is SGHAT and CDR2 FQNNGV. The CDR3 length is 14 residues. CDR3 in amino acids: CASSLDRGRETQYF. The DNA of the CDR3 is TGTGCCAGCAGCTTAGACAGGGGGCGAGAGACCCAGTACTTC.

This clonotype was recorded at least ten times. The J gene is TRBJ1-2, the V gene TRBV5-6; tentatively, D is TRBD1 (6 bases). Germline-derived CDR1 and CDR2 are SGHDT and YYEEEE. Trimming took off 3 bases at V and 3 bases at J, with 18 bases between the two ends. The CDR3 contains 16 residues. The CDR3: CASSWAGPDRHYGYTF. CDR3 nucleotide sequence: TGTGCCAGCAGCTGGGCGGGCCCGGACAGACACTATGGCTACACCTTC.

In its sample, this clonotype is medium-sized (0.01 to 0.1%). The J gene is TRBJ2-2, the V gene TRBV9; either TRBD1 or TRBD2 may fit D (5 bases each). Germline lookup yields CDR1 SGDLS and CDR2 YYNGEE. V dropped 9 bases and J dropped 0 bases, with 12 bases sitting between them. This CDR3 has 14 amino acids. The CDR3 DNA is TGTGCCACGGGAAGGGGATCGAACACCGGGGAGCTGTTTTTT. Amino acid sequence: CATGRGSNTGELFF.

This clonotype was recorded at least ten times. This chain connects TRBV11-3 to TRBJ2-1, with 10 bases matching TRBD1. This CDR3 is built from 17 residues. Germline CDR1 and CDR2: SGHNT and YENEEA. V trimming: 5 bases; J trimming: 4 bases; junction bases outside the gene matches: 11. For the CDR3, the DNA is TGTGCCAGCAGCACCGTCGGAGGACAGGGGGTATACAATGAGCAGTTCTTC. Protein sequence: CASSTVGGQGVYNEQFF.

This clonotype was counted many times. The rearrangement joins TRBV6-5 to TRBJ2-5; 8 bases fit TRBD2. Germline-derived CDR1 and CDR2 are MNHEY and SVGAGI. The CDR3 runs 17 residues. V lost 0 bases, J lost 2 bases, and 8 bases stayed unmatched. This CDR3 is CASSYSINSGVQETQYF. The CDR3 DNA reads as TGTGCCAGCAGTTACTCGATTAATAGCGGGGTACAAGAGACCCAGTACTTC.

This clonotype was observed at least ten times. The junction departs from germline at one end; a sequencing error may be responsible. The rearrangement links TRBV6-2 or TRBV6-3 to TRBJ1-6; D is possibly TRBD1 (6 bases). The CDR3 totals 13 residues. Looked up from germline, CDR1 is MNHEY and CDR2 is SVGEGT. CDR3 amino acids: CASGGQLNSPLNF. The CDR3 bases are TGTGCCAGCGGAGGACAGCTTAATTCACCCCTCAACTTT.

This clonotype was seen many times. The chain recombines TRBV5-1 with TRBJ2-7; D unresolved. The CDR3 is 13 residues long. CDR1 and CDR2 (germline): SGHRS, YFSETQ. The V gene lost 2 bases and the J gene lost 0 bases, with 6 bases spanning the gap. This CDR3 is CASSLHLSYEQYF. The CDR3 DNA is TGCGCCAGCAGCTTACACCTCTCCTACGAGCAGTACTTC. Variable domain in full (rest from reference TRBV5-1 and TRBJ2-7): KAGVTQTPRYLIKTRGQQVTLSCSPISGHRSVSWYQQTPGQGLQFLFEYFSETQRNKGNFPGRFSGRQFSNSRSEMNVSTLELGDSALYLCASSLHLSYEQYFGPGTRLTVT.

This clonotype came up a few times. This chain joins TRBV19 and TRBJ2-6; 8 nucleotides line up with TRBD1. The CDR3 loop spans 17 amino acids. Trimming took 4 bases from V and 2 from J; bases not matched to a gene: 7. Germline V gives CDR1 LNHDA, CDR2 SQIVND (reference sequence). The CDR3 region is CASSTYRGKAGANVLTF. CDR3 DNA: TGTGCCAGTAGTACGTACAGGGGGAAAGCTGGGGCCAACGTCCTGACTTTC. The full variable domain, rest sourced from reference TRBV19 and TRBJ2-6, is DGGITQSPKYLFRKEGQNVTLSCEQNLNHDAMYWYRQDPGQGLRLIYYSQIVNDFQKGDIAEGYSVSREKKESFPLTVTSAQKNPTAFYLCASSTYRGKAGANVLTFGAGSRLTVL.

Many counts were recorded for this clonotype. The chain has TRBV7-2 and TRBJ2-7; no definite D call. Trimming removed 1 base from V and 7 bases from J, with 11 bases in between. The length of the CDR3 is 13 residues. The V gene's germline CDR1 is SGHTA and CDR2 FQGNSA. CDR3: CASSLGGLGEQYF. Here the CDR3 DNA reads TGTGCCAGCAGCTTAGGCGGCTTAGGGGAGCAGTACTTC.

This clonotype was seen repeatedly, ten times or more. The J gene is TRBJ1-4, the V gene TRBV20-1; 8 bases align to TRBD1. Germline loops: CDR1 DFQATT, CDR2 SNEGSKA (reference sequence). V lost 0 bases and J lost 7; bases outside the gene matches: 7. The CDR3 has 15 residues. CDR3 region: CSARDGEQGGEKLFF. The CDR3 DNA sequence: TGCAGTGCTAGAGATGGAGAACAGGGGGGTGAAAAACTGTTTTTT.

This clonotype has more than one count but fewer than ten. This chain joins TRBV9 and TRBJ2-1; 9 bases are shared with TRBD1. The CDR3 consists of 15 residues. Germline V gene sequence: CDR1 SGDLS, CDR2 YYNGEE. J lost 8 bases, V lost 4 bases, and 10 bases had no gene match. In DNA form, the CDR3 reads TGTGCCAGCAGCTTACAGGGGGCAACTACCGATGAGCAGTTCTTC. Its translation: CASSLQGATTDEQFF.

This clonotype occurred many times. The chain is built from TRBV27 and TRBJ1-1; D gene ambiguous. The germline V gene encodes CDR1 MNHEY and CDR2 SMNVEV (reference sequence). Trimming stripped 7 bases from V and 0 bases from J, with 9 bases between. CDR3 size: 13 residues. CDR3 in DNA: TGTGCCAGCAAAACGTTTGTGAACACTGAAGCTTTCTTT. Its translation is CASKTFVNTEAFF.

This clonotype was detected ten times or more. The chain links TRBV11-2 to TRBJ2-3; 10 bases agree with TRBD2. Germline lookup yields CDR1 SGHAT and CDR2 FQNNGV. Trimming took 5 bases from V and 2 from J; bases not matched to a gene: 7. CDR3 size: 16 residues. DNA of the CDR3: TGTGCCAGCAGCCTCTTAGCGGGGGGACACACAGATACGCAGTATTTT. It specifies CASSLLAGGHTDTQYF.

This clonotype was seen repeatedly, ten times or more. Relative to the germline gene, one junction end is altered; a read error may explain this. The chain recombines TRBV7-6 with TRBJ1-3; 7 nucleotides align to TRBD1. This CDR3 has 15 amino acids. Germline assignment: CDR1 SGHVS and CDR2 FNYEAQ. As DNA, the CDR3 is TGTGCCAGCAGCCCAGGGGGGGGTGCTGGAAAAACCATATATTTT. Its protein is CASSPGGGAGKTIYF.

This clonotype was detected many times. V usage is TRBV12-3 or TRBV12-4 and J usage is TRBJ2-3, with a possible D match to TRBD1 (5 bases). The V end was cut by 1 base, the J end by 8 bases, with 16 bases between. The CDR3 is 15 amino acids. The CDR3 DNA is TGTGCCAGCAGTTTAGAGGGGAAGTCACAGTTTACGCAGTATTTT. Its translation: CASSLEGKSQFTQYF.

This clonotype was seen repeatedly, ten times or more. The rearrangement joins TRBV24-1 to TRBJ2-1, with 8 nucleotides matching TRBD1. The V gene's germline CDR1 is KGHDR and CDR2 SFDVKD. There are 14 residues in the CDR3. Losses at the gene ends were 10 bases for V and 4 bases for J; bases not matched to a gene: 8. The CDR3 reads CATRGTGGYNEQFF. The CDR3 bases are TGTGCCACTCGAGGCACAGGGGGTTACAATGAGCAGTTCTTC.

This clonotype was counted ten times or more. The chain recombines TRBV7-9 with TRBJ1-6, with D tentatively TRBD1 (5 bases). Germline loops: CDR1 SEHNR, CDR2 FQNEAQ (reference sequence). V lost 5 bases and J 9 bases, leaving 17 bases between the germline ends. There are 15 residues in the CDR3. CDR3 bases: TGTGCCAGCAGCCCGGGACTCCCTACGGGTTCACCCCTCCACTTT. Translated, it gives CASSPGLPTGSPLHF.

The sample holds many counts of this clonotype. This chain uses TRBV2 with TRBJ2-3; D unclear. Germline lookup yields CDR1 SNHLY and CDR2 FYNNEI. The CDR3 is made up of 11 amino acids. V dropped 7 bases and J dropped 6 bases, with 8 bases sitting between them. As DNA, the CDR3 is TGTGCCAGCAATTACGGGGATACGCAGTATTTT. It encodes CASNYGDTQYF.

This clonotype has at least ten counts. This chain uses TRBV7-9 with TRBJ1-2, with D maybe TRBD1 (6 bases). CDR3 length equals 13 residues. Trimming left V 5 bases short and J 4 bases short, with 11 bases between. The germline V gene encodes CDR1 SEHNR and CDR2 FQNEAQ (reference sequence). CDR3: CASSPPDSYGYTF. For the CDR3, the DNA is TGTGCCAGCAGCCCCCCGGACAGCTATGGCTACACCTTC.

This clonotype was detected ten times or more. This chain connects TRBV7-3 to TRBJ2-3; TRBD1 matches at 11 bases. Trimming cost V 2 bases and J 1 base; bases outside gene matches: 2. This CDR3 is built from 16 residues. Germline CDR1 reads SGHTA; CDR2 reads FQGTGA. The CDR3 reads CASSLGQGAGTDTQYF. CDR3 nucleotide sequence: TGTGCCAGCAGCTTAGGACAGGGGGCCGGCACAGATACGCAGTATTTT.